A selection of T cell receptor beta chains follows, all from one sample in a study of shared clonotypes between healthy human individuals. Generated by immunoSEQ multiplex PCR, the TCRdb table keeps only in-frame clones and is missing some. In the table there are over 850,000 clones, around three quarters of which are singletons. The sequenced sample consisted of memory CD4+ T cells from PBMCs. These receptors were collected from a man aged 18 to 29 in good health. Some clones in this sample may be carry-over from other donors' samples. CDR3s include the opening cysteine and the closing phenylalanine or tryptophan. D genes are given only for firm matches. Expanded clones get a size class; other rows say once, few or many, or leave the size out.

>.|.|TRBV7-9|TRBJ1-4
CASSLGNEKLFF
TGTGCCAGCAGCTTGGGGAATGAAAAACTGTTTTTT
>.|.|TRBV5-1|TRBJ1-5
CASSWTPSNQPQHF
TGCGCCAGCAGCTGGACACCTAGCAATCAGCCCCAGCATTTT
>.|few|TRBV29-1|TRBJ1-1
CSVVYTEAFF
TGCAGCGTTGTTTACACTGAAGCTTTCTTT
>.|.|TRBV7-9|TRBJ1-2
CASIKGQGEGHGYTF
TGTGCCAGCATAAAGGGGCAGGGAGAAGGGCATGGCTACACCTTC
>TRBD1|.|TRBV2|TRBJ2-7
CASRTDRWSYEQYF
TGTGCCAGCAGAACGGACAGGTGGTCCTACGAGCAGTACTTC
>.|.|TRBV30|TRBJ2-3
CAWSSSGTLTDTQYF
TGTGCCTGGAGTTCGTCCGGGACTCTCACAGATACGCAGTATTTT
>.|.|TRBV4-2|TRBJ1-2
CASSQEGSQSFDGYTF
TGTGCCAGCAGCCAGGAAGGCAGCCAAAGTTTTGATGGCTACACCTTC
>TRBD1|.|TRBV4-2|TRBJ1-2
CASSQRTGQRDGYTF
TGTGCCAGCAGCCAACGGACAGGGCAGAGGGATGGCTACACCTTC
>.|.|TRBV28|TRBJ2-7
CASRPGTGVPSQYF
TGTGCCAGCAGACCAGGGACGGGGGTGCCGTCGCAGTACTTC
>TRBD1|.|TRBV7-3|TRBJ2-3
CASSLKTGAVPDTQYF
TGTGCCAGCAGCTTAAAGACAGGGGCCGTCCCAGATACGCAGTATTTT
>.|.|TRBV14|TRBJ1-1
CASSSLGATEAFF
TGTGCCAGCAGCTCCCTGGGGGCAACTGAAGCTTTCTTT
>.|.|TRBV2|TRBJ2-5
CASRIEGFGAQYF
TGTGCCAGCAGAATCGAGGGTTTCGGGGCCCAGTACTTC
>TRBD1|.|TRBV7-7|TRBJ1-2
CASSPLGTANYGYTF
TGTGCCAGCAGCCCCCTCGGGACAGCCAACTATGGCTACACCTTC
>.|.|TRBV5-1|TRBJ1-5
CASSLEGYSNQPQHF
TGCGCCAGCAGCTTGGAGGGATATAGCAATCAGCCCCAGCATTTT
>TRBD1|.|TRBV10-3|TRBJ1-3
CAISAVQGAGNTIYF
TGTGCCATCAGCGCTGTTCAGGGGGCTGGAAACACCATATATTTT
>TRBD1|.|TRBV19|TRBJ1-1
CASSGGTGLNTEAFF
TGTGCCAGTAGTGGAGGGACAGGGTTGAACACTGAAGCTTTCTTT
>.|.|TRBV6-1|TRBJ2-5
CASSVPGRETQYF
TGTGCCAGCAGTGTCCCCGGGCGGGAGACCCAGTACTTC
>TRBD1|few|TRBV7-2|TRBJ1-4
CASRLRSGGNEKLFF
TGTGCCAGCAGGTTACGTTCAGGGGGGAATGAAAAACTGTTTTTT
>.|.|TRBV7-9|TRBJ2-5
CASSLGQETQYF
TGTGCCAGCAGCTTGGGGCAAGAGACCCAGTACTTC
>.|few|TRBV5-4|TRBJ1-1
CASSRQNTEAFF
TGTGCCAGCAGCAGACAAAACACTGAAGCTTTCTTT
>.|.|TRBV11-2|TRBJ1-2
CASSAPGQYERGYTF
TGTGCCAGCAGCGCACCGGGACAATATGAGAGAGGCTACACCTTC
>TRBD2|.|TRBV9|TRBJ2-4
CASSAPGGELAKNIQYF
TGTGCCAGCAGCGCCCCTGGGGGGGAGCTAGCCAAAAACATTCAGTACTTC
>TRBD1|.|TRBV9|TRBJ2-5
CASSRGDSQETQYF
TGTGCCAGCAGCCGAGGGGACAGCCAAGAGACCCAGTACTTC
>.|many|TRBV30|TRBJ2-5
CAWRNFGETQYF
TGTGCCTGGAGAAACTTCGGAGAGACCCAGTACTTC
>.|.|TRBV9|TRBJ2-1
CASSVAGGTEQFF
TGTGCCAGCAGCGTAGCTGGCGGTACTGAGCAGTTCTTC
>.|.|TRBV6-1|TRBJ2-1
CASSEEKRSYNEQFF
TGTGCCAGCAGTGAAGAGAAGAGGTCCTACAATGAGCAGTTCTTC
>.|.|TRBV11-2|TRBJ1-3
CASSSLIRQVELDF
TGTGCCAGCAGCTCCCTCATTCGGCAGGTTGAGTTGGATTTT
>.|.|TRBV20-1|TRBJ1-1
CSVTNGVLAFF
TGCAGTGTTACGAATGGGGTTCTGGCTTTCTTT
>.|.|TRBV27|TRBJ2-2
CASRPPGGVNTGELFF
TGTGCCAGCAGGCCCCCTGGCGGGGTGAACACCGGGGAGCTGTTTTTT
>.|.|TRBV5-6|TRBJ2-3
CASSGRPNRDTQYF
TGTGCCAGCTCGGGACGGCCGAACAGGGATACGCAGTATTTT
>.|.|TRBV5-1|TRBJ1-2
CASNPAEGLYGYTF
TGCGCCAGCAATCCAGCCGAGGGCCTCTATGGCTACACCTTC
>.|once|TRBV5-1|TRBJ1-1
CASSLVSGSNTEAFF
TGCGCCAGCAGCTTGGTTTCAGGTTCGAACACTGAAGCTTTCTTT
>.|.|TRBV6-1|TRBJ1-2
CASSDPDGYGYTF
TGTGCCAGCAGTGATCCAGACGGCTATGGCTACACCTTC
>.|.|TRBV4-3|TRBJ2-5
CASSQGDGLRETQYF
TGCGCCAGCAGCCAAGGCGATGGTCTCCGGGAGACCCAGTACTTC
>.|.|TRBV21-1|TRBJ1-5
CAIFRDRGGAQHF
TGTGCCATCTTCCGGGACAGGGGTGGGGCCCAGCATTTT
>.|.|TRBV2|TRBJ2-2
CASSSIRGYTGELFF
TGTGCCAGCAGCTCGATCCGGGGGTACACCGGGGAGCTGTTTTTT
>.|few|TRBV15|TRBJ2-5
CATSRLGGETQYF
TGTGCCACCAGTCGGTTGGGGGGTGAGACCCAGTACTTC
>.|.|TRBV5-6|TRBJ2-5
CASSRETVEETQYF
TGTGCCAGCAGCCGGGAGACAGTAGAAGAGACCCAGTACTTC
>TRBD1|.|TRBV7-9|TRBJ1-1
CASSTGGQGEAFF
TGTGCCAGCAGCACCGGCGGACAGGGCGAAGCTTTCTTT
>TRBD2|once|TRBV5-1|TRBJ2-7
CASSRWTSGTYEQYF
TGCGCCAGCAGCCGCTGGACTAGCGGAACCTACGAGCAGTACTTC
>.|.|TRBV9|TRBJ1-5
CASSVGPSREPQHF
TGTGCCAGCAGCGTAGGACCTTCGCGGGAGCCCCAGCATTTT
>.|.|TRBV2|TRBJ2-3
CASSETPSTDTQYF
TGTGCCAGCAGTGAGACCCCTAGCACAGATACGCAGTATTTT
>.|.|TRBV18|TRBJ2-3
CASSPPGLSTDTQYF
TGTGCCAGCTCACCACCGGGGCTTAGCACAGATACGCAGTATTTT
>.|many|TRBV29-1|TRBJ1-2
CSVDGQYGYTF
TGCAGCGTTGACGGTCAGTATGGCTACACCTTC
>.|.|TRBV7-2|TRBJ1-3
CASSFSERAGNTIYF
TGTGCCAGCAGCTTCTCCGAGAGGGCTGGAAACACCATATATTTT
>.|.|TRBV27|TRBJ1-5
CASSLHQPQHF
TGTGCCAGCAGTTTACATCAGCCCCAGCATTTT
>.|few|TRBV7-6|TRBJ2-7
CASSLSLSGAYEQYF
TGTGCCAGCAGCTTAAGCTTGTCGGGAGCCTACGAGCAGTACTTC
>.|.|TRBV11-3|TRBJ2-3
CASSFRHVTDTQYF
TGTGCCAGCAGCTTCCGACATGTCACAGATACGCAGTATTTT
>TRBD1|.|TRBV7-2|TRBJ1-2
CASSLYRGVMDYTF
TGTGCCAGCAGCCTGTACAGGGGTGTTATGGACTACACCTTC
>TRBD2|.|TRBV6-5|TRBJ2-7
CAPRNRLADYEQYF
TGTGCCCCCCGGAATCGGCTAGCGGATTACGAGCAGTACTTC
>.|.|TRBV28|TRBJ1-3
CASKSGGNTIYF
TGTGCCAGCAAGTCCGGGGGAAACACCATATATTTT
>.|.|TRBV5-1|TRBJ2-3
CASSPLGDTTDTQYF
TGCGCCAGCAGCCCTCTCGGGGACACCACAGATACGCAGTATTTT
>TRBD2|.|TRBV6-4|TRBJ2-3
CANPRVAGAILSDTQYF
TGTGCCAACCCTAGGGTAGCGGGAGCAATATTATCGGATACGCAGTATTTT